This entry lists 17 T cell receptor beta chains sequenced from one sample in a study of control samples from healthy donors and cancer patients. Sequenced by immunoSEQ multiplex PCR; TCRdb stores in-frame clones only, minus some. The sample yields approximately 82,000 clones, around 87% seen once. The source material was blood. The receptors derive from a man aged 45-65 years in good health.

V usage is TRBV21-1 and J usage is TRBJ2-5. TRBV21-1 is classified as a pseudogene. The CDR3 is 14 amino acids. The CDR3 DNA reads TGTGCCAGCAGCACTCAAGGACGGGAAGAGACCCAGTACTTC. This translates into CASSTQGREETQYF.

The sample holds a few counts of this clone. The V and J genes are TRBV11-2 and TRBJ2-2; TRBD2 might be the D (6 bases). The germline CDR1 and CDR2 sequences are SGHAT and FQNNGV. Trimming shortened V by 6 bases and J by 7 bases, and 18 bases separated the two germline ends. The CDR3 runs 15 residues. The CDR3 loop is CASSLVAAGNGELFF. The DNA for the CDR3 is TGTGCCAGCAGTCTGGTGGCGGCGGGGAACGGGGAGCTGTTTTTT.

The chain is built from TRBV11-1 and TRBJ1-3; D unresolved. V was cut by 3 bases and J by 2 bases, with 11 bases left in between. The CDR3 loop spans 15 amino acids. CDR1 and CDR2 (germline): SGHAT, FQDESV (reference sequence). This CDR3 is CASSLSGGTGNTIYF. CDR3 DNA sequence: TGTGCCAGCAGCTTGTCCGGTGGCACTGGAAACACCATATATTTT.

V gene TRBV19 combines with J gene TRBJ1-1; TRBD1 matches at 7 bases. The CDR3 has 14 amino acids. Looked up from germline, CDR1 is LNHDA and CDR2 is SQIVND (reference sequence). With 5 bases clipped from V and 1 base from J, the junction kept 4 bases outside the gene matches. In DNA form, the CDR3 reads TGTGCCAGTAGTGCCACAGGGGCGAACACTGAAGCTTTCTTT. As protein: CASSATGANTEAFF. Full variable domain (missing parts from reference TRBV19 and TRBJ1-1): DGGITQSPKYLFRKEGQNVTLSCEQNLNHDAMYWYRQDPGQGLRLIYYSQIVNDFQKGDIAEGYSVSREKKESFPLTVTSAQKNPTAFYLCASSATGANTEAFFGQGTRLTVV.

The rearrangement uses TRBV10-1 and TRBJ1-5; TRBD1 matches at 7 bases. From germline, CDR1 is WNHNN and CDR2 SYGVQD (reference sequence). The CDR3 loop spans 13 amino acids. V lost 10 bases, J lost 2 bases, and 5 bases stayed unmatched. CDR3 sequence (DNA): TGCGCCACCAGAGGACAGGGCAATCAGCCCCAGCATTTT. Amino acid sequence: CATRGQGNQPQHF.

The genes are TRBV28 and TRBJ2-7, with 15 bases lining up with TRBD2. The CDR3 spans 20 residues. Germline CDR1 MDHEN, CDR2 SYDVKM. Trimming cost V 4 bases and J 2 bases; bases outside gene matches: 15. Here the CDR3 DNA reads TGTGCCAGCAGTTCAACCTATCCGGGACTAGCGGGAGGATGGGCCTACGAGCAGTACTTC. It is translated as CASSSTYPGLAGGWAYEQYF.

This chain joins TRBV18 and TRBJ2-7; TRBD1 aligns across 8 bases. V shed 5 bases, J shed 1 base, and the junction held 4 bases outside the gene matches. The V gene's germline CDR1 is KGHSH and CDR2 LQKENI. CDR3 size: 14 residues. The DNA for the CDR3 is TGTGCCAGCTCAACCGGGACAGGATCCTACGAGCAGTACGTC. Translated: CASSTGTGSYEQYV.

For the CDR3, the DNA is TGTGCCTGGAGCGAGTCGGGACAGACTTCGTGGCCCCAGCATTTT. Encoded protein: CAWSESGQTSWPQHF. The chain couples TRBV30 to TRBJ1-5; TRBD1 matches 7 bases. In germline, CDR1 is GTSNPN, CDR2 SVGIG (reference sequence). There are 15 residues in the CDR3. J lost 9 bases, V lost 3 bases, and 14 bases had no gene match.

The chain joins TRBV6-2 or TRBV6-3 to TRBJ1-2, with D perhaps matching TRBD1 (5 bases). V shed 1 base and J shed 6 bases, with 12 bases lying between them. The CDR3 totals 14 residues. CDR1 and CDR2 (germline): MNHEY, SVGEGT. The CDR3 DNA reads as TGTGCCAGCAGTTACTTCCCAGGGATGGATGGCTACACCTTC. This sequence encodes CASSYFPGMDGYTF.

This clone was observed a few times. The V gene is TRBV18, the J gene TRBJ1-1; D unresolved. Germline loops: CDR1 KGHSH, CDR2 LQKENI. With 2 bases removed from V and 5 bases from J, the gap between germline ends came to 21 bases. This CDR3 has 17 residues. The CDR3 DNA is TGTGCCAGCTCACCAGGAATAGCGGAGCCTCCTGGGACTGAAGCTTTCTTT. Protein sequence: CASSPGIAEPPGTEAFF.

The rearrangement links TRBV27 to TRBJ2-2; 10 bases align to TRBD1. V shed 1 base and J 4 bases; nucleotides not matched to a gene: 15. CDR1 is MNHEY and CDR2 is SMNVEV in the germline V gene (reference sequence). The CDR3 is 20 amino acids. The DNA of the CDR3 is TGTGCCAGCAGTTTATTCAAGCTCTCGACAGGGGGCGCGAGCACCGGGGAGCTGTTTTTT. Protein: CASSLFKLSTGGASTGELFF.

The gene calls are TRBV24-1 and TRBJ2-7, with D uncertain. CDR1 is KGHDR, CDR2 SFDVKD, per germline. The CDR3 runs to 16 residues. Trimming removed 0 bases from V and 4 bases from J, with 15 bases in between. Here the CDR3 DNA reads TGTGCCACCAGTGATTTGCCCAGAGACCCAGGATACGAGCAGTACGTC. This encodes CATSDLPRDPGYEQYV.

The chain recombines TRBV19 with TRBJ2-7; D unresolved. The germline V gene encodes CDR1 LNHDA and CDR2 SQIVND (reference sequence). The CDR3 has 14 amino acids. With 1 base removed from V and 3 bases from J, the gap between germline ends came to 10 bases. The CDR3 spells CASSIGTAFYEQYF. The CDR3 nucleotides are TGTGCCAGTAGTATAGGGACGGCCTTCTACGAGCAGTACTTC.

This chain links TRBV19 with TRBJ2-3; D is uncertain. Trimming stripped 3 bases from V and 2 bases from J, with 6 bases between. In germline, CDR1 is LNHDA, CDR2 SQIVND (reference sequence). The CDR3 extends over 13 amino acids. CDR3 nucleotides: TGTGCCAGTAGTATTAAGGACACAGATACGCAGTATTTT. Residues: CASSIKDTDTQYF.

The chain has TRBV9 and TRBJ2-3; the D is unclear. CDR1 SGDLS and CDR2 YYNGEE come from the germline V gene. V lost 2 bases to trimming and J lost 2 bases, with 12 bases between them. CDR3 length: 15 residues. As DNA, the CDR3 is TGTGCCAGCAGCGTGATGTGGAGATCCACAGATACGCAGTATTTT. Translation: CASSVMWRSTDTQYF.

The CDR3 DNA is TGTGCCAGCAGCTTGGCGGTTAGCGGGAGCGCAGATACGCAGTATTTT. The encoded protein is CASSLAVSGSADTQYF. The gene calls are TRBV5-4 and TRBJ2-3, with TRBD2 matching over 9 bases. In germline, CDR1 is SGHNT, CDR2 YYREEE (reference sequence). With V trimmed by 0 bases and J by 4 bases, 6 bases remained unmatched. This CDR3 region has 16 residues.

V and J are TRBV27 and TRBJ1-2; D gene ambiguous. Between the trimmed V and J ends, which lost 2 bases and 6 bases, there was a span of 10 bases. Looked up from germline, CDR1 is MNHEY and CDR2 is SMNVEV (reference sequence). The CDR3 consists of 13 residues. CDR3 DNA sequence: TGTGCCAGCAGTTTAGGACCCAGAGATGGCTACACCTTC. This encodes CASSLGPRDGYTF.